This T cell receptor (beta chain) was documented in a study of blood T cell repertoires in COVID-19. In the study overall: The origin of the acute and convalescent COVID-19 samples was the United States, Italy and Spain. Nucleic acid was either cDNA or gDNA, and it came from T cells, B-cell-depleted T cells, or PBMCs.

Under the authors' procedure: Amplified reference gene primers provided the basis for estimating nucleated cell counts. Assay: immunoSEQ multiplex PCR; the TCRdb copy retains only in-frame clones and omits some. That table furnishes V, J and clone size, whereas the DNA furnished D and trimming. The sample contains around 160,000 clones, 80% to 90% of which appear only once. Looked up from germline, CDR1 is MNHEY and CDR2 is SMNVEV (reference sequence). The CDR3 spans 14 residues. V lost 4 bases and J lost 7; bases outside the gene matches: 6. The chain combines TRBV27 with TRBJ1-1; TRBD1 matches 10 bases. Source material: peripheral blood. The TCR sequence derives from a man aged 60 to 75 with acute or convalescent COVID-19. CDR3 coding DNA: TGTGCCAGCAGTTCCGACAGGGGGCGAGGTGAAGCTTTCTTT. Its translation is CASSSDRGRGEAFF.